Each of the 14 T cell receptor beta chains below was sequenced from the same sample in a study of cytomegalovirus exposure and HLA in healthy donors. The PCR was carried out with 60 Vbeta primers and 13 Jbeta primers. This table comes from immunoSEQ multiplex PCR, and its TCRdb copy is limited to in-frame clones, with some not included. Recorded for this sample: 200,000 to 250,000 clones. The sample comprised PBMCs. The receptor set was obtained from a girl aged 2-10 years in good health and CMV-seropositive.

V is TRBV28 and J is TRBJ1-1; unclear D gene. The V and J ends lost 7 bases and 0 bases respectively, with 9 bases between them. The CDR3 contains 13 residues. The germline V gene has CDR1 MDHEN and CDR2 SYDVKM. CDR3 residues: CASKLVLNTEAFF. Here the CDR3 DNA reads TGTGCCAGCAAGTTAGTATTGAACACTGAAGCTTTCTTT.

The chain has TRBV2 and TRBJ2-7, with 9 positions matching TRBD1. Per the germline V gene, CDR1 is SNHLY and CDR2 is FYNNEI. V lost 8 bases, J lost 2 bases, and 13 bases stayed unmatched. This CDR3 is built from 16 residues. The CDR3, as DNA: TGTGCCAGCGAGGATACCGGGACAGGGATCCCCTACGAGCAGTACTTC. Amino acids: CASEDTGTGIPYEQYF.

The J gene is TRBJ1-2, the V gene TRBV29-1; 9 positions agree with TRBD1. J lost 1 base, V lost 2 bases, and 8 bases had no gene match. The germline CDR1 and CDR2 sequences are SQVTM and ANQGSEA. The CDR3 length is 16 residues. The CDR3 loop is CSVETGGTGLNYGYTF. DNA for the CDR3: TGCAGCGTTGAAACCGGAGGGACAGGGCTTAACTATGGCTACACCTTC.

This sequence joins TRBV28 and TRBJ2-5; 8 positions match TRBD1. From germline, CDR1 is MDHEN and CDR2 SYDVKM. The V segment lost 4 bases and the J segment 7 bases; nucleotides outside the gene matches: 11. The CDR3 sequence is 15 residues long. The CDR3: CASSSQGQAVRTQYF. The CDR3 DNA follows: TGTGCCAGCAGTTCCCAGGGACAGGCCGTTCGGACCCAGTACTTC.

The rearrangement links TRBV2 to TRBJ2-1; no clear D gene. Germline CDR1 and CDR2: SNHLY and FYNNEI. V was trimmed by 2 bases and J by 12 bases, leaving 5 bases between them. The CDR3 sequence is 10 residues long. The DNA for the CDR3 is TGTGCCAGCAGTGAAATGAGGCAGTTCTTC. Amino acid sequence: CASSEMRQFF.

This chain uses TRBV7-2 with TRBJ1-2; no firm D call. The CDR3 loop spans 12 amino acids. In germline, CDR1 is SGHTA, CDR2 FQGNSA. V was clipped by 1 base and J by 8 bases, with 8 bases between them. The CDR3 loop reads CASSLVPGGYTF. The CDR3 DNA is TGTGCCAGCAGCTTAGTCCCGGGGGGCTACACCTTC.

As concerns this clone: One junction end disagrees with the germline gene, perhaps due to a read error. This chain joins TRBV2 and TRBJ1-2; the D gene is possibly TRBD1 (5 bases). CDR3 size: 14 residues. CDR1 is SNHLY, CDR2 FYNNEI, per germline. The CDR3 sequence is CASNETQGNYGYTF. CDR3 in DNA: TGTGCCAGCAATGAAACCCAGGGTAACTATGGCTACACCTTC. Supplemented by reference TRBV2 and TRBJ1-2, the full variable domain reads EPEVTQTPSHQVTQMGQEVILRCVPISNHLYFYWYRQILGQKVEFLVSFYNNEISEKSEIFDDQFSVERPDGSNFTLKIRSTKLEDSAMYFCASNETQGNYGYTFGSGTRLTVV.

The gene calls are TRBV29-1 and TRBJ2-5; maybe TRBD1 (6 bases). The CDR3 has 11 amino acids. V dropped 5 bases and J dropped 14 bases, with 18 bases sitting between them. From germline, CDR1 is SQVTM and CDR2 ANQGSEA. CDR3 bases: TGCAGCGTTCCCCTTGGAGACAGGAGATACTTC. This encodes CSVPLGDRRYF.

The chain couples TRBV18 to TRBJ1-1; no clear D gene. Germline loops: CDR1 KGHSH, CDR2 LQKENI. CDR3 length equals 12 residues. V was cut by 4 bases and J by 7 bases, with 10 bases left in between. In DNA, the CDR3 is TGTGCCAGCTCACGCGAGGCCCTTGAAGCTTTCTTT. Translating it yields CASSREALEAFF.

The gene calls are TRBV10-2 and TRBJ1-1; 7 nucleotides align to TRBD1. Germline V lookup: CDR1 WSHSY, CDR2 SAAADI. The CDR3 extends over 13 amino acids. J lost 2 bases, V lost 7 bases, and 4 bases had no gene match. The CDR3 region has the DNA TGCGCCAGCACGACAGGGCCCAACACTGAAGCTTTCTTT. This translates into CASTTGPNTEAFF.

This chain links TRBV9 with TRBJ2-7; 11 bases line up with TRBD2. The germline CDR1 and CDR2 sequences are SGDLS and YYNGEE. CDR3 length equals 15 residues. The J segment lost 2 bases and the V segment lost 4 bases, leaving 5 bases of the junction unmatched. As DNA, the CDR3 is TGTGCCAGCAGCACCGGGACTAGCGGACCCTACGAGCAGTACTTC. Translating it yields CASSTGTSGPYEQYF.

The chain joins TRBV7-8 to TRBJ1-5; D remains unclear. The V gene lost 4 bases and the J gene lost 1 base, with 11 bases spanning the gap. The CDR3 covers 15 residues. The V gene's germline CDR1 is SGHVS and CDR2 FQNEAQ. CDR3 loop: CASSSVTGSNQPQHF. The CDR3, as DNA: TGTGCCAGCAGCTCGGTTACGGGGAGCAATCAGCCCCAGCATTTT.

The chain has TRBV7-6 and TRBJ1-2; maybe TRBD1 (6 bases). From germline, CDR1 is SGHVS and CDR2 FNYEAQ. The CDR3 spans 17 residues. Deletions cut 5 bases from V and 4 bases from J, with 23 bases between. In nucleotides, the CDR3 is TGTGCCAGCAGCCCCCGGGGGGGGGCGAGTCCCCGCTATGGCTACACCTTC. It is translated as CASSPRGGASPRYGYTF. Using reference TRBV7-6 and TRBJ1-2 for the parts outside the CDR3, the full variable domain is GAGVSQSPRYKVTKRGQDVALRCDPISGHVSLYWYRQALGQGPEFLTYFNYEAQQDKSGLPNDRFSAERPEGSISTLTIQRTEQRDSAMYRCASSPRGGASPRYGYTFGSGTRLTVV.

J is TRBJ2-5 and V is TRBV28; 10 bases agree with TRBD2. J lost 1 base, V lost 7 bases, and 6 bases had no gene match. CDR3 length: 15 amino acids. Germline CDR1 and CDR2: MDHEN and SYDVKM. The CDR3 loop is CASTSSGSTQETQYF. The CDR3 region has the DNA TGTGCCAGCACCTCTAGCGGGAGTACCCAAGAGACCCAGTACTTC.